This is a list of T cell receptor beta chains from one sample in a study of OX40 agonist ivuxolimab in advanced cancers. Generated by immunoSEQ multiplex PCR, the TCRdb table keeps only in-frame clones and is missing some. The data show approximately 86,000 clones, about 86% seen once. This specimen consisted of CD4+ or CD8+ T cells sorted from blood, obtained in a trial of the OX40 agonist ivuxolimab. The receptors shown here come from an adult with an advanced solid tumor such as melanoma, head and neck, liver or kidney cancer. Each CDR3 is given with its conserved first and last residue. Each record gives: clone size, V gene, D gene, J gene, CDR3 DNA, CDR3 protein. The D gene is left open where the match is weak. A clone size is listed for some rows: how often the clone was seen (once, few, many), or a class if it is expanded.

clone size: NA
V gene: TRBV7-2
D gene: TRBD1
J gene: TRBJ2-1
CDR3 DNA: TGTGCCAGCAGCTTAGTCGGGACAGGGAGGAGCAATGAGCAGTTCTTC
CDR3 protein: CASSLVGTGRSNEQFF

clone size: NA
V gene: TRBV5-1
D gene: NA
J gene: TRBJ1-3
CDR3 DNA: TGCGCCAGCAGCTTGAGTGGGGAGGGAAACACCATATATTTT
CDR3 protein: CASSLSGEGNTIYF

clone size: NA
V gene: TRBV5-1
D gene: TRBD1
J gene: TRBJ1-2
CDR3 DNA: TGCGCCAGCAGCTTGGAGGGGGCTATCTATGGCTACACCTTC
CDR3 protein: CASSLEGAIYGYTF

clone size: NA
V gene: TRBV23-1
D gene: TRBD1
J gene: TRBJ1-1
CDR3 DNA: TGCGCCAGCAGTCAGATCCGGGACAGGAATTCTATGGACACTGAAGCTTTCTTT
CDR3 protein: CASSQIRDRNSMDTEAFF

clone size: NA
V gene: TRBV2
D gene: NA
J gene: TRBJ1-1
CDR3 DNA: TGTGCCAGCAGTGCACAGGGGAACACTGAAGCTTTCTTT
CDR3 protein: CASSAQGNTEAFF

clone size: NA
V gene: TRBV10-3
D gene: NA
J gene: TRBJ2-2
CDR3 DNA: TGTGCCATCAGTGAGTCAGAGGGAGTGGGAACCGGGGAGCTGTTTTTT
CDR3 protein: CAISESEGVGTGELFF

clone size: NA
V gene: TRBV7-9
D gene: TRBD2
J gene: TRBJ2-2
CDR3 DNA: TGTGCCAGCAGCTCCGCAGCGGGGACCGGGGAGCTGTTTTTT
CDR3 protein: CASSSAAGTGELFF

clone size: NA
V gene: TRBV5-1
D gene: NA
J gene: TRBJ1-4
CDR3 DNA: TGCGCCAGCAGAAGGGGGGGAATTGGAGAAAAACTGTTTTTT
CDR3 protein: CASRRGGIGEKLFF

clone size: NA
V gene: TRBV5-1
D gene: TRBD1
J gene: TRBJ1-4
CDR3 DNA: TGCGCCAGCAGCTCGGGACAGCCTAATGAAAAACTGTTTTTT
CDR3 protein: CASSSGQPNEKLFF

clone size: once
V gene: TRBV5-1
D gene: NA
J gene: TRBJ1-1
CDR3 DNA: TGCGCCAGCAGCTCCGGGGGCGAAGCTTTCTTT
CDR3 protein: CASSSGGEAFF

clone size: NA
V gene: TRBV6-5
D gene: TRBD1
J gene: TRBJ1-4
CDR3 DNA: TGTGCCAGCAGACCTGGGACAGTTGAAAAACTGTTTTTT
CDR3 protein: CASRPGTVEKLFF

clone size: NA
V gene: TRBV7-9
D gene: NA
J gene: TRBJ2-7
CDR3 DNA: TGTGCCAGCAACCCTCAGGGGTTGAACGAGCAGTACTTC
CDR3 protein: CASNPQGLNEQYF

clone size: NA
V gene: TRBV18
D gene: NA
J gene: TRBJ1-2
CDR3 DNA: TGTGCCAGCTCACTCGGGACATCCGGGGGATATGGCTACACCTTC
CDR3 protein: CASSLGTSGGYGYTF

clone size: NA
V gene: TRBV7-2
D gene: NA
J gene: TRBJ2-7
CDR3 DNA: TGTGCCAGCAGCCGCGAGGGAGGAAAGGAGCAGTACTTC
CDR3 protein: CASSREGGKEQYF

clone size: NA
V gene: TRBV28
D gene: NA
J gene: TRBJ1-1
CDR3 DNA: TGTGCCAGCAGTTTACCAGGGACCATGAACACTGAAGCTTTCTTT
CDR3 protein: CASSLPGTMNTEAFF

clone size: NA
V gene: TRBV10-3
D gene: NA
J gene: TRBJ1-2
CDR3 DNA: TGTGCCATCAGTGATGGTACCTATGGCTACACCTTC
CDR3 protein: CAISDGTYGYTF

clone size: NA
V gene: TRBV30
D gene: TRBD1
J gene: TRBJ1-2
CDR3 DNA: TGTGCCTGGAGAACCCAGGGGGTCATAGGGTATGGCTACACCTTC
CDR3 protein: CAWRTQGVIGYGYTF

clone size: NA
V gene: TRBV5-4
D gene: NA
J gene: TRBJ2-4
CDR3 DNA: TGTGCCAGCAGCTCCTGGACTGGCCTAAACATTCAGTACTTC
CDR3 protein: CASSSWTGLNIQYF

clone size: NA
V gene: TRBV5-8
D gene: TRBD1
J gene: TRBJ1-1
CDR3 DNA: TGTGCCAGCAGCTTTAAGGGGGCCACTGAAGCTTTCTTT
CDR3 protein: CASSFKGATEAFF

clone size: NA
V gene: TRBV27
D gene: TRBD2
J gene: TRBJ2-3
CDR3 DNA: TGTGCCAGCAGTTTAGCGGGAGGGCGGGGAGATACGCAGTATTTT
CDR3 protein: CASSLAGGRGDTQYF

clone size: NA
V gene: TRBV6-6
D gene: NA
J gene: TRBJ1-2
CDR3 DNA: TGTGCCAGCACCAAACGGGGAGGGCTGGGCTATGGCTACACCTTC
CDR3 protein: CASTKRGGLGYGYTF

clone size: NA
V gene: TRBV5-4
D gene: NA
J gene: TRBJ2-5
CDR3 DNA: TGTGCCAGCAGCTTGGGACAGGACCAAGAGACCCAGTACTTC
CDR3 protein: CASSLGQDQETQYF

clone size: NA
V gene: TRBV6-5
D gene: NA
J gene: TRBJ1-1
CDR3 DNA: TGTGCCAGCAGTTACGCGAAGGGCACTGAAGCTTTCTTT
CDR3 protein: CASSYAKGTEAFF

clone size: NA
V gene: TRBV10-2
D gene: NA
J gene: TRBJ1-5
CDR3 DNA: TGCGCCAGCAGTGAGTCTCCGACACTGGATCAGCCCCAGCATTTT
CDR3 protein: CASSESPTLDQPQHF

clone size: NA
V gene: TRBV6-6
D gene: NA
J gene: TRBJ1-3
CDR3 DNA: TGTGCCAGCAATAAGAGAGCGCCCCCCCGAACCATATATTTT
CDR3 protein: CASNKRAPPRTIYF

clone size: NA
V gene: TRBV5-1
D gene: TRBD1
J gene: TRBJ1-5
CDR3 DNA: TGCGCCAGCAGCCTTACGACAGGGGGCGAACAGCCCCAGCATTTT
CDR3 protein: CASSLTTGGEQPQHF

clone size: NA
V gene: TRBV2
D gene: TRBD1
J gene: TRBJ2-7
CDR3 DNA: TGTGCCAGCAGGGGGACAGGGGAAAGCTACGAGCAGTACTTC
CDR3 protein: CASRGTGESYEQYF

clone size: NA
V gene: TRBV30
D gene: TRBD1
J gene: TRBJ1-2
CDR3 DNA: TGTGCCTGGAACAGGGGAGACTATGACTACACCTTC
CDR3 protein: CAWNRGDYDYTF

clone size: NA
V gene: TRBV19
D gene: NA
J gene: TRBJ1-5
CDR3 DNA: TGTGCCAGTAGTACCCGACAGGGCAATCAGCCCCAGCATTTT
CDR3 protein: CASSTRQGNQPQHF

clone size: NA
V gene: TRBV21-1
D gene: NA
J gene: TRBJ2-3
CDR3 DNA: TGTGCCAGCAGCGAAAAGACAGTGGCAAGCGGCGATACGCAGTATTTT
CDR3 protein: CASSEKTVASGDTQYF

clone size: NA
V gene: TRBV5-1
D gene: TRBD1
J gene: TRBJ1-1
CDR3 DNA: TGCGCCAGCAGCTTGGTGACAGGGACAGAAGCTTTCTTT
CDR3 protein: CASSLVTGTEAFF

clone size: NA
V gene: TRBV6-4
D gene: NA
J gene: TRBJ2-3
CDR3 DNA: TGTGCCAGCAGTGACAATGACCCTGTAAATACGCAGTATTTT
CDR3 protein: CASSDNDPVNTQYF

clone size: once
V gene: TRBV5-1
D gene: NA
J gene: TRBJ2-7
CDR3 DNA: TGCGCCAGCAGCGTCGATGGGGCGGACGAGCAGTACTTC
CDR3 protein: CASSVDGADEQYF

clone size: NA
V gene: TRBV6-1
D gene: NA
J gene: TRBJ1-2
CDR3 DNA: TGTGCCAGCAGAAAGACAGGAGGTGTAAGCTACACCTTC
CDR3 protein: CASRKTGGVSYTF

clone size: NA
V gene: TRBV19
D gene: TRBD2
J gene: TRBJ2-2
CDR3 DNA: TGTGCCAGTAGTCGTCTGGGACTAGCGGGAGGGCTGGGTAACACCGGGGAGCTGTTTTTT
CDR3 protein: CASSRLGLAGGLGNTGELFF

clone size: NA
V gene: TRBV11-2
D gene: NA
J gene: TRBJ2-1
CDR3 DNA: TGTGCCAGCAGCCGCCCCGGGGGTCATCTCAATGAGCAGTTCTTC
CDR3 protein: CASSRPGGHLNEQFF

clone size: NA
V gene: TRBV6-5
D gene: TRBD1
J gene: TRBJ1-1
CDR3 DNA: TGTGCCAGCAGTCCCACGGCAGGGGGTACTGAAGCTTTCTTT
CDR3 protein: CASSPTAGGTEAFF

clone size: NA
V gene: TRBV5-1
D gene: NA
J gene: TRBJ2-3
CDR3 DNA: TGCGCCAGCAGCTCCACGGGGGGCGAGTCAGATACGCAGTATTTT
CDR3 protein: CASSSTGGESDTQYF

clone size: NA
V gene: TRBV30
D gene: NA
J gene: TRBJ1-6
CDR3 DNA: TGTGCCTGTAGACGGGACCCGAGCTCCTATAATTCACCCCTCCACTTT
CDR3 protein: CACRRDPSSYNSPLHF

clone size: NA
V gene: TRBV19
D gene: NA
J gene: TRBJ1-5
CDR3 DNA: TGTGCCAGTAGTATAAACGAAGATCAGCCCCAGCATTTT
CDR3 protein: CASSINEDQPQHF

clone size: NA
V gene: TRBV19
D gene: NA
J gene: TRBJ1-5
CDR3 DNA: TGTGCCAGTAGTATAGGGGGGGATAGGGGTCAGCCCCAGCATTTT
CDR3 protein: CASSIGGDRGQPQHF

clone size: NA
V gene: TRBV30
D gene: NA
J gene: TRBJ2-3
CDR3 DNA: TGTGCCTGGAGTTCCAAAGGGGGAGGTACAGATACGCAGTATTTT
CDR3 protein: CAWSSKGGGTDTQYF

clone size: NA
V gene: TRBV5-1
D gene: TRBD2
J gene: TRBJ2-5
CDR3 DNA: TGCGCCAGCAGCTTGGAAAGGACTAGTCGAGAGACCCAGTACTTC
CDR3 protein: CASSLERTSRETQYF

clone size: NA
V gene: TRBV27
D gene: TRBD1
J gene: TRBJ1-2
CDR3 DNA: TGTGCCAGCAGTCCGGGGACAGGAAACTATGGCTACACCTTC
CDR3 protein: CASSPGTGNYGYTF

clone size: NA
V gene: TRBV7-3
D gene: NA
J gene: TRBJ1-2
CDR3 DNA: TGTGCCAGCAGCTTACACGGGCCAGGGGCCGGCTATGGCTACACCTTC
CDR3 protein: CASSLHGPGAGYGYTF

clone size: once
V gene: TRBV6-1
D gene: NA
J gene: TRBJ1-4
CDR3 DNA: TGTGCCAGCAGTGAACTCGGGCCCCCGGATGAAAAACTGTTTTTT
CDR3 protein: CASSELGPPDEKLFF

clone size: NA
V gene: TRBV6-5
D gene: NA
J gene: TRBJ2-7
CDR3 DNA: TGTGCCAGCCGGGCGTTCAACTACGAGCAGTACTTC
CDR3 protein: CASRAFNYEQYF

clone size: NA
V gene: TRBV6-1
D gene: NA
J gene: TRBJ2-7
CDR3 DNA: TGTGCCAGCAGGGGAGACCTACCTCACGAGCAGTACTTC
CDR3 protein: CASRGDLPHEQYF

clone size: NA
V gene: TRBV7-9
D gene: TRBD2
J gene: TRBJ2-3
CDR3 DNA: TGTGCCAGCAGCTTAGGACCGGAAGGACTAGCGGGAGAAGATACGCAGTATTTT
CDR3 protein: CASSLGPEGLAGEDTQYF

clone size: NA
V gene: TRBV6-1
D gene: TRBD1
J gene: TRBJ1-4
CDR3 DNA: TGTGCCAGCAGTGGACAGGGGTTTAATGAAAAACTGTTTTTT
CDR3 protein: CASSGQGFNEKLFF

clone size: few
V gene: TRBV23-1
D gene: TRBD2
J gene: TRBJ2-1
CDR3 DNA: TGCGCCAGCAGTCACACGGGACTAGTCTACAATGAGCAGTTCTTC
CDR3 protein: CASSHTGLVYNEQFF